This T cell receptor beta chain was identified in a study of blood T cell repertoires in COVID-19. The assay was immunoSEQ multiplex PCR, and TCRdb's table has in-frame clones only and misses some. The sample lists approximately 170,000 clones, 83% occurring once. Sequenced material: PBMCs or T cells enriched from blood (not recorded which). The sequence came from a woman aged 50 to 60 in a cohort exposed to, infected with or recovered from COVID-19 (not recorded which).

The DNA of the CDR3 is TGTGCCAGCAGCTCCGATCCTGCACAGGCGGCAACGAGGGGCTACACCTTC. Translated: CASSSDPAQAATRGYTF. The rearrangement links TRBV11-2 to TRBJ1-2, with D perhaps matching TRBD1 (5 bases). Trimming cost V 4 bases and J 8 bases, with 26 bases left between them. The CDR3 consists of 17 residues. Germline loops: CDR1 SGHAT, CDR2 FQNNGV. Together with reference TRBV11-2 and TRBJ1-2, the CDR3 gives the full variable domain: EAGVAQSPRYKIIEKRQSVAFWCNPISGHATLYWYQQILGQGPKLLIQFQNNGVVDDSQLPKDRFSAERLKGVDSTLKIQPAKLEDSAVYLCASSSDPAQAATRGYTFGSGTRLTVV.